This T cell receptor beta chain appears in the sequencing data of a study of T cells after yellow fever vaccination. The germline V gene has CDR1 DFQATT and CDR2 SNEGSKA (reference sequence). J gave up 7 bases and V 6 bases, and 8 bases lay outside the gene matches. This CDR3 contains 14 residues. TCRdb re-derived calls from the 5' RACE reads in MiXCR, one entry per CDR3 protein. The table records a few hundred thousand distinct CDR3 sequences, more than 3.5% of them present only once. In its sample, this clonotype was seen many times. Specimen: PBMCs, collected 15 days after the yellow fever booster vaccination. The origin of this receptor is a man aged 18 to 35 who received the YFV17D yellow fever vaccine. V is TRBV20-1 and J is TRBJ2-1, with 11 positions matching TRBD2. The CDR3 sequence: CSAVIAGGLNEQFF. The CDR3 DNA sequence: TGCAGTGCCGTTATAGCGGGGGGGCTAAATGAGCAGTTCTTC.